This T cell receptor (beta chain) was observed in a study of blood T cell repertoires in COVID-19. Study at large: Donors in the United States, Italy and Spain gave samples during acute or convalescent COVID-19.

Patients of the Seattle cohort, enrolled during active infection, were followed longitudinally. Under the authors' procedure: Estimates of nucleated cell counts were drawn from the amplification of reference gene primers. Assay used: immunoSEQ multiplex PCR; TCRdb lists only in-frame clones, some missing. V and J calls and clone size are copied from that table; D and trimming were computed from the DNA. The table includes roughly 250,000 clones, around 81% detected once. Germline-derived CDR1 and CDR2 are SGHAT and FQDESV (reference sequence). CDR3 length: 11 amino acids. V lost 1 base and J 13 bases, leaving 10 bases between the germline ends.

The sequence came from a person aged 65 to 79 with COVID-19, enrolled during active disease. This sequence joins TRBV11-1 and TRBJ1-1; D ambiguous. Sequenced: peripheral blood. CDR3 DNA: TGTGCCAGCAGCTTAGGTCCTGCGGTTTTCTTT. Amino acid sequence: CASSLGPAVFF.